Below are 17 T cell receptor beta chains sequenced from a single sample in a study of identifying expanded T cells in peripheral blood (dated by TCRdb to between 2018 and 2021). The method was the immunoSEQ multiplex PCR assay. TCRdb's version of the immuneACCESS table is confined to in-frame rearrangements and falls short of the full clone set. An unresolved V gene accounts for under half of the shortfall where checked; the remainder is of unknown origin. This sample comprises about 110,000 clones, 75% to 90% of them detected only once. The ten largest clones represent over 15% of the sample. The specimen was blood. The source is a person aged 18 to 75 in good health.

This chain links TRBV7-2 with TRBJ2-7, with D uncertain. The CDR3 is 17 residues long. Between the trimmed V and J ends, which lost 1 base and 0 bases, there was a span of 16 bases. Germline CDR1 is SGHTA and CDR2 is FQGNSA. The CDR3 DNA sequence: TGTGCCAGCAGCTTAGATTCGGGCAGAGCTAGCTCCTACGAGCAGTACTTC. This translates into CASSLDSGRASSYEQYF.

This chain connects TRBV27 to TRBJ1-4; tentative D call: TRBD1 (6 bases). CDR3 length equals 13 residues. The germline V gene encodes CDR1 MNHEY and CDR2 SMNVEV (reference sequence). V lost 7 bases and J 10 bases, leaving 16 bases between the germline ends. The CDR3 loop reads CASMTSTGRKLFF. CDR3 nucleotide sequence: TGTGCCAGCATGACCTCAACAGGGAGAAAACTGTTTTTT.

The chain couples TRBV6-1 to TRBJ2-7; D is perhaps TRBD1 or TRBD2 (5 bases each). The V and J ends lost 10 bases and 2 bases respectively, with 18 bases between them. There are 14 residues in the CDR3. CDR1 is MNHNS, CDR2 SASEGT, per germline. In DNA form, the CDR3 reads TGTGCCACCAACAAAGGGACCGCTACCTACGAGCAGTACTTC. It codes for CATNKGTATYEQYF.

The chain links TRBV15 to TRBJ2-7; 10 bases line up with TRBD1. Losses at the gene ends were 1 base for V and 0 bases for J; bases not matched to a gene: 6. Germline CDR1 and CDR2: LNHNV and YYDKDF (reference sequence). This CDR3 comprises 17 residues. The CDR3 DNA sequence: TGTGCCACCAGCAGAGCTCCTGGGACAGGGGACTCCTACGAGCAGTACTTC. As protein: CATSRAPGTGDSYEQYF.

The CDR3 DNA sequence: TGTGCCAGCACCCCTAGCCCAGGGCTTAACTATGGCTACACCTTC. Residues: CASTPSPGLNYGYTF. The J gene is TRBJ1-2, the V gene TRBV2, with a possible D match to TRBD1 (5 bases). The CDR3 has 15 amino acids. The V end lost 7 bases, the J end lost 1 base, and 16 bases lay between the germline ends. Germline loops: CDR1 SNHLY, CDR2 FYNNEI.

The chain couples TRBV11-2 to TRBJ2-4; D gene unclear. Trimming stripped 0 bases from V and 1 base from J, with 13 bases between. Per germline, CDR1 SGHAT and CDR2 FQNNGV. This CDR3 spans 17 amino acids. DNA of the CDR3: TGTGCCAGCAGCTTAGATTGGGCCAAAATTGCCAAAAACATTCAGTACTTC. Translating it yields CASSLDWAKIAKNIQYF. Drawing the rest from reference TRBV11-2 and TRBJ2-4, the complete variable domain is EAGVAQSPRYKIIEKRQSVAFWCNPISGHATLYWYQQILGQGPKLLIQFQNNGVVDDSQLPKDRFSAERLKGVDSTLKIQPAKLEDSAVYLCASSLDWAKIAKNIQYFGAGTRLSVL.

This clone has just one count. The chain recombines TRBV4-1 with TRBJ2-6, with 9 bases that match TRBD2. J gave up 0 bases and V 6 bases, and 15 bases lay outside the gene matches. Germline CDR1 MGHRA, CDR2 YSYEKL. This CDR3 has 20 amino acids. The CDR3 nucleotides are TGCGCCAGCAGTCACGGCGGACTAGCGCCTGCATCCTCTGGGGCCAACGTCCTGACTTTC. This translates into CASSHGGLAPASSGANVLTF.

CDR3 region: CASSEFGQGKSPLHF. The CDR3 nucleotides are TGTGCCAGCAGTGAATTTGGACAGGGGAAATCACCCCTCCACTTT. The rearrangement joins TRBV25-1 to TRBJ1-6, with 9 bases that match TRBD1. The junction had 5 bases not matched to a gene; V was cut back by 1 base and J by 10 bases. This CDR3 has 15 residues. In germline, CDR1 is MGHDK, CDR2 SYGVNS.

Regarding this clone: Different DNA sequences within this sample yield the same CDR3. The rearrangement links TRBV27 to TRBJ2-5; tentatively, D is TRBD2 (7 bases). The CDR3 is 14 amino acids. In germline, CDR1 is MNHEY, CDR2 SMNVEV (reference sequence). V lost 0 bases and J 5 bases, leaving 10 bases between the germline ends. CDR3 in amino acids: CASSLSGGGETQYF. The CDR3 nucleotides are TGTGCCAGCAGTTTATCAGGGGGAGGGGAGACCCAGTACTTC.

The chain recombines TRBV13 with TRBJ2-3; a weak D match, TRBD2 (6 bases). Trimming took off 5 bases at V and 8 bases at J, with 23 bases between the two ends. The CDR3 has 16 amino acids. Germline lookup yields CDR1 PRHDT and CDR2 FYEKMQ (reference sequence). The CDR3 loop reads CASSPPTGTLLSTQYF. CDR3 in DNA: TGTGCCAGCAGCCCCCCGACGGGGACTCTCCTATCTACGCAGTATTTT.

The CDR3 DNA follows: TGTGCCAGCAGTTACTCGGGTGGCGAGCAGTACTTC. Protein: CASSYSGGEQYF. This chain connects TRBV6-6 to TRBJ2-7; D gene ambiguous. The CDR3 totals 12 residues. Germline CDR1 and CDR2: MNHNY and SVGAGI (reference sequence). Deletions cut 0 bases from V and 6 bases from J, with 6 bases between.

V is TRBV21-1 and J is TRBJ2-5; TRBD2, the table's D call, was not compared with the DNA. TRBV21-1 is assigned pseudogene status. The CDR3 has 13 residues. Here the CDR3 reads CASSKDGGETQYF. In DNA form, the CDR3 reads TGTGCCAGCAGCAAAGACGGCGGGGAGACCCAGTACTTC.

The V gene is TRBV4-2, the J gene TRBJ2-4, with unresolved D. With 0 bases removed from V and 8 bases from J, the gap between germline ends came to 26 bases. Germline V gene lookup returns CDR1 LGHNA and CDR2 YNFKEQ. This CDR3 contains 19 residues. The CDR3 DNA reads TGTGCCAGCAGCCAAGAACAAGGTTCAGGCAGGACCCCCTGGGACATTCAGTACTTC. It specifies CASSQEQGSGRTPWDIQYF.

V and J are TRBV18 and TRBJ1-6; D not certain. In germline, CDR1 is KGHSH, CDR2 LQKENI. This CDR3 has 15 amino acids. V was cut by 2 bases and J by 6 bases, with 11 bases left in between. The CDR3: CASSPSATPNSPLHF. The CDR3 DNA follows: TGTGCCAGCTCACCATCAGCGACGCCTAATTCACCCCTCCACTTT.

The genes are TRBV5-5 and TRBJ1-2; a weak D match, TRBD1 (5 bases). V was clipped by 4 bases and J by 12 bases, with 22 bases between them. This CDR3 has 14 amino acids. Germline CDR1 reads SGHKS; CDR2 reads YYEKEE (reference sequence). CDR3 sequence reads: CASSHLGRAVKNTF. CDR3 bases: TGTGCCAGCAGCCACCTGGGCAGGGCAGTTAAAAACACCTTC. Drawing the rest from reference TRBV5-5 and TRBJ1-2, the complete variable domain is DAGVTQSPTHLIKTRGQQVTLRCSPISGHKSVSWYQQVLGQGPQFIFQYYEKEERGRGNFPDRFSARQFPNYSSELNVNALLLGDSALYLCASSHLGRAVKNTFGSGTRLTVV.

The gene calls are TRBV27 and TRBJ1-4, with TRBD1 as a possible D gene (6 bases). V was trimmed by 5 bases and J by 6 bases, leaving 19 bases between them. Germline CDR1 MNHEY, CDR2 SMNVEV (reference sequence). The CDR3 extends over 16 amino acids. As DNA, the CDR3 is TGTGCCAGCAGTCGGGGGGGAAGGGGGAGCTATGAAAAACTGTTTTTT. Its translation: CASSRGGRGSYEKLFF.

V usage is TRBV2 and J usage is TRBJ1-5; D is unresolved. Germline-derived CDR1 and CDR2 are SNHLY and FYNNEI. V was cut by 3 bases and J by 11 bases, with 8 bases left in between. The length of the CDR3 is 11 residues. The CDR3 nucleotides read TGTGCCAGCAGTGACAGACTGGCCCAGCATTTT. Amino acids: CASSDRLAQHF.